This TCR beta chain was obtained from a study of cytomegalovirus exposure and HLA in healthy donors. Study-level results: Looking again later, the authors saw that most CMV-associated TCR beta chains seemed HLA-restricted. Most TCR beta V segments were productive about 87% or about 30% of the time in an earlier analysis.

In regard to this clone: What it binds is not known.

Use of 60 Vbeta and 13 Jbeta primers characterized the PCR. Using immunoSEQ multiplex PCR, the repertoire was profiled, and TCRdb retains in-frame clones only, with some absent. This sample yields 150,000 to 180,000 clones, of which approximately 86% are seen a single time; 6.6% belongs to the top ten. V was shortened by 0 bases and J by 5 bases, with 11 bases between the two germline ends. Per the germline V gene, CDR1 is SGHDT and CDR2 is YYEEEE. The CDR3 is made up of 14 amino acids. This TCR came from a woman aged 45-59 years in good health and CMV-seropositive. The sample was PBMCs. The genes are TRBV5-6 and TRBJ1-1, with D maybe TRBD1 (5 bases). In DNA form, the CDR3 reads TGTGCCAGCAGCTTGGGGGGGGAGGGGACTGAAGCTTTCTTT. The encoded protein is CASSLGGEGTEAFF.